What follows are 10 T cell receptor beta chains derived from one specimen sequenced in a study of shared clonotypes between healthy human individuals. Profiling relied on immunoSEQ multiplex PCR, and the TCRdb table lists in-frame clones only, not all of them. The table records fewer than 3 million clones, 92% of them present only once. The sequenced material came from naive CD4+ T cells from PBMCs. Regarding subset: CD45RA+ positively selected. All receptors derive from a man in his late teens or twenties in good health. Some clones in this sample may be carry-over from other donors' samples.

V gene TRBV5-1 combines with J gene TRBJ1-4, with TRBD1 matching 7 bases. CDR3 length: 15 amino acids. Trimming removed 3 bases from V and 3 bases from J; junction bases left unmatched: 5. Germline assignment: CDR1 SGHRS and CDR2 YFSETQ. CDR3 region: CASSWGTAANEKLFF. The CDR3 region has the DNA TGCGCCAGCAGCTGGGGGACAGCAGCTAATGAAAAACTGTTTTTT.

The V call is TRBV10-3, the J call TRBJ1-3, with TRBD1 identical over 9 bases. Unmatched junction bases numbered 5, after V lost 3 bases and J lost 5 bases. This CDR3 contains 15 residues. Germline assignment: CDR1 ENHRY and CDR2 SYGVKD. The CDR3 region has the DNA TGTGCCATCAGTGATTGGACAGGGGTTAGAAACACCATATATTTT. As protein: CAISDWTGVRNTIYF.

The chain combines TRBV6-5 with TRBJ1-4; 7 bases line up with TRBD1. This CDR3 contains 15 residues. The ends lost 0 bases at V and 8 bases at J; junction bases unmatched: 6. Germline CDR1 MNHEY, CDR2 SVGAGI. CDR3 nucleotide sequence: TGTGCCAGCAGTTACTCGAGAGGGGGCGCGGAAAAACTGTTTTTT. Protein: CASSYSRGGAEKLFF.

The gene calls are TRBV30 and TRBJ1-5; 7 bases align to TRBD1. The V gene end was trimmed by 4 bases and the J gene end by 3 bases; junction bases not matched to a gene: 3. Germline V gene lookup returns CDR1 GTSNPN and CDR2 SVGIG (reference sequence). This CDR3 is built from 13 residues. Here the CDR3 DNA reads TGTGCCTGGACCAAGGGGGCCAATCAGCCCCAGCATTTT. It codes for CAWTKGANQPQHF. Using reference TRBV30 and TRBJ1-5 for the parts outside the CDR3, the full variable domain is SQTIHQWPATLVQPVGSPLSLECTVEGTSNPNLYWYRQAAGRGLQLLFYSVGIGQISSEVPQNLSASRPQDRQFILSSKKLLLSDSGFYLCAWTKGANQPQHFGDGTRLSIL.

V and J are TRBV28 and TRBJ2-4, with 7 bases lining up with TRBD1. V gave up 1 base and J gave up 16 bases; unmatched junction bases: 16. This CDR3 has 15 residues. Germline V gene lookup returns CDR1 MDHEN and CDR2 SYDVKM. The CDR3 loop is CASSLSGTASRRLYF. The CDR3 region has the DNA TGTGCCAGCAGTTTATCTGGGACAGCGAGTCGACGACTATACTTC. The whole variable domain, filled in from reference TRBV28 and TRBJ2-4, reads DVKVTQSSRYLVKRTGEKVFLECVQDMDHENMFWYRQDPGLGLRLIYFSYDVKMKEKGDIPEGYSVSREKKERFSLILESASTNQTSMYLCASSLSGTASRRLYFGAGTRLSVL.

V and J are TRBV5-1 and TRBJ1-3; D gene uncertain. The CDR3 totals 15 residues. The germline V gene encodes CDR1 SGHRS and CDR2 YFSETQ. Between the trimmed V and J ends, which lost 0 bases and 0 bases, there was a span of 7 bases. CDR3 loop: CASSLGQSSGNTIYF. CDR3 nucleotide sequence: TGCGCCAGCAGCTTGGGCCAGAGCTCTGGAAACACCATATATTTT.

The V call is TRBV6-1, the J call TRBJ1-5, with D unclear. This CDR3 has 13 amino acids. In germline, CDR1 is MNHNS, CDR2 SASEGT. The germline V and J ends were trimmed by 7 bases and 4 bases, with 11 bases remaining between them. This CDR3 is CASKRAANQPQHF. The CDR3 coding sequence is TGTGCCAGCAAGCGGGCGGCGAATCAGCCCCAGCATTTT.

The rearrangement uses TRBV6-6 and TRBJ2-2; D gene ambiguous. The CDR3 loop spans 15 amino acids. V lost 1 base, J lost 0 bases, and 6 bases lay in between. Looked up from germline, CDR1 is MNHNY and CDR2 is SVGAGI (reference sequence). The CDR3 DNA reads TGTGCCAGCAGTTACTACCTCGCGAACACCGGGGAGCTGTTTTTT. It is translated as CASSYYLANTGELFF.

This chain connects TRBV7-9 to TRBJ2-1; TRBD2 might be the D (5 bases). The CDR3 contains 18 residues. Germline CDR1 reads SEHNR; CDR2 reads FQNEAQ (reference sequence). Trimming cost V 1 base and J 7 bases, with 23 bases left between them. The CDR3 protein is CASSLVLGAQRDPNEQFF. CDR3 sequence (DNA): TGTGCCAGCAGCTTAGTCCTTGGCGCCCAGAGGGATCCGAATGAGCAGTTCTTC.

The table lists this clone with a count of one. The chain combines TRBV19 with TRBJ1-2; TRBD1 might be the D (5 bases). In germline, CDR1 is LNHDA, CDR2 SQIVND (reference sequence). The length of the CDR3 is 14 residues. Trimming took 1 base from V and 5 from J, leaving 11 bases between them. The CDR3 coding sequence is TGTGCCAGTAGTATAGTAGGACACCCGTATGGCTACACCTTC. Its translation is CASSIVGHPYGYTF.